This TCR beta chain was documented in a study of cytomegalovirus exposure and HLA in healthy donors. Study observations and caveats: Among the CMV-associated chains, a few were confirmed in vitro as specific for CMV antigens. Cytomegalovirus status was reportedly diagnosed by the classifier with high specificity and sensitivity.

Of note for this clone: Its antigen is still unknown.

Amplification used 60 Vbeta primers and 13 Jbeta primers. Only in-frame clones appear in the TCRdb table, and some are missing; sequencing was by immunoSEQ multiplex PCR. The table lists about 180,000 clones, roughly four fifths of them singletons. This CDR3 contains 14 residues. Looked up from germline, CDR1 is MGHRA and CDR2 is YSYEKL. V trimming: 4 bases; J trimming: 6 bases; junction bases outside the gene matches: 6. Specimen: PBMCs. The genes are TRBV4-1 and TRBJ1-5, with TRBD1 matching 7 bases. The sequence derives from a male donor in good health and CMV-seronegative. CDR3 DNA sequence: TGCGCCAGCAGCCGCGGACAGGTCAGTCAGCCCCAGCATTTT. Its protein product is CASSRGQVSQPQHF.